Each of the 12 T cell receptor beta chains below was sequenced from the same sample in a study of shared clonotypes between healthy human individuals. TCRdb's copy holds only in-frame clones and misses some; the assay was immunoSEQ multiplex PCR. Of approximately 470,000 clones in the sample, around 85% were seen once. Sequencing used PBMCs. The origin of the receptors is a woman aged 40 to 50 in good health. Some clones in this sample may be carry-over from other donors' samples.

This clone appeared once. The sample contains more than one DNA sequence encoding this CDR3. The rearrangement joins TRBV9 to TRBJ2-7; TRBD2 agrees at 8 bases. J lost 3 bases, V lost 1 base, and 0 bases had no gene match. This CDR3 spans 13 amino acids. Germline CDR1 SGDLS, CDR2 YYNGEE. CDR3 in DNA: TGTGCCAGCAGCGTAACTAGCGGCTACGAGCAGTACTTC. Translated: CASSVTSGYEQYF.

Notes on this clone: A much more abundant neighbour one base away suggests this may be a read error. This sequence joins TRBV9 and TRBJ2-7, with D perhaps matching TRBD2 (6 bases). Germline V lookup: CDR1 SGDLS, CDR2 YYNGEE. The V and J ends lost 4 bases and 4 bases respectively, with 12 bases between them. The CDR3 length is 13 residues. The CDR3 reads CASSSGLVYEQYF. In DNA form, the CDR3 reads TGTGCCAGCAGCTCGGGACTGGTATACGAGCAGTACTTC.

In its sample, this clone was seen once. In DNA, the CDR3 is TGTGCCATCATGGGCCTAGCGGGAGGGGAGACCGGGGAGCTGTTTTTT. Translated, it gives CAIMGLAGGETGELFF. The chain combines TRBV10-3 with TRBJ2-2; 12 bases line up with TRBD2. The V gene's germline CDR1 is ENHRY and CDR2 SYGVKD. After removal of 7 bases from V and 5 bases from J, the junction contained 8 bases not matched to a gene. The length of the CDR3 is 16 residues.

With respect to this clone: This likely reflects a read error, since a far larger clone is one base away. No conserved phenylalanine or tryptophan ends this CDR3, so it is likely a read error. The chain is built from TRBV10-1 and TRBJ1-1; D gene uncertain. This CDR3 contains 12 residues. V lost 8 bases, J lost 1 base, and 8 bases lay in between. The V gene's germline CDR1 is WNHNN and CDR2 SYGVQD (reference sequence). CDR3 in DNA: TGCGCCAGCGGGAACGGGAACACTGAAGCTTTCTCT. Its protein product is CASGNGNTEAFS.

As to this clone: The identical CDR3 is also encoded by other nucleotide sequences in the sample. The CDR3 coding sequence is TGCGCCAGCAGCTTGGGCACTAGCGGTAGCACAGATACGCAGTATTTT. This codes for CASSLGTSGSTDTQYF. The genes are TRBV5-1 and TRBJ2-3; 8 bases are shared with TRBD2. The germline gives CDR1 SGHRS, CDR2 YFSETQ. With V trimmed by 0 bases and J by 0 bases, 3 bases remained unmatched. The CDR3 extends over 16 amino acids.

As for this clone: With only one base between it and a far larger clone, this is likely a read error. The chain recombines TRBV9 with TRBJ2-5, with D possibly TRBD1 on 6 matching bases. Trimming cost V 3 bases and J 1 base, with 10 bases left between them. The CDR3 is made up of 14 amino acids. Germline CDR1 is SGDLS and CDR2 is YYNGEE. In nucleotides, the CDR3 is TGTGCCAGCAGCGCAGTACAGGGCCAAGAGACCCAGTACTTC. Encoded protein: CASSAVQGQETQYF.

This chain joins TRBV11-3 and TRBJ1-1; possibly TRBD1 for D (5 bases). The CDR3 has 14 residues. V was shortened by 4 bases and J by 4 bases, with 13 bases between the two germline ends. The V gene's germline CDR1 is SGHNT and CDR2 YENEEA. As DNA, the CDR3 is TGTGCCAGCAGCTCCGGACAAGTCGGCACTGAAGCTTTCTTT. The encoded protein is CASSSGQVGTEAFF.

The V gene is TRBV9, the J gene TRBJ2-1, with D possibly being TRBD1 (5 bases). This CDR3 region has 15 residues. Germline CDR1 and CDR2: SGDLS and YYNGEE. V shed 4 bases and J shed 9 bases, with 20 bases lying between them. CDR3 DNA: TGTGCCAGCAGCCCAACGCAGGCAACAGGTTCTGAGCAGTTCTTC. Encoded protein: CASSPTQATGSEQFF.

The rearrangement joins TRBV4-2 to TRBJ2-7, with 8 nucleotides matching TRBD2. The J segment lost 0 bases and the V segment lost 3 bases, leaving 10 bases of the junction unmatched. CDR1 and CDR2 from the germline V gene are LGHNA and YNFKEQ. This CDR3 has 17 amino acids. Here the CDR3 reads CASSQVGSGTSSYEQYF. In nucleotides, the CDR3 is TGTGCCAGCAGCCAGGTGGGTAGCGGGACGAGCTCCTACGAGCAGTACTTC.

The chain is built from TRBV2 and TRBJ1-1; D call uncertain. Trimming stripped 4 bases from V and 2 bases from J, with 8 bases between. This CDR3 region has 13 residues. The germline CDR1 and CDR2 sequences are SNHLY and FYNNEI. CDR3 loop: CASSAYGNTEAFF. In DNA, the CDR3 is TGTGCCAGCAGTGCGTACGGCAACACTGAAGCTTTCTTT.

For this clone: This probably arose from a read error, given a far larger clone one base away. The rearrangement uses TRBV6-6 and TRBJ1-2; the match to TRBD1 covers 9 bases. The germline gives CDR1 MNHNY, CDR2 SVGAGI (reference sequence). CDR3 length equals 15 residues. In DNA form, the CDR3 reads TGTGTCAGCAGTTCCCCCGGGACAGGGTTGTTTGGCTACACCTTC. Amino acids: CVSSSPGTGLFGYTF.

The chain recombines TRBV5-1 with TRBJ2-1; 8 positions agree with TRBD2. CDR3 length equals 17 residues. V dropped 2 bases and J dropped 9; count of bases not matched to a gene: 16. CDR1 and CDR2 from the germline V gene are SGHRS and YFSETQ. The CDR3 sequence: CASSLGRPGLGLGEQFF. CDR3 nucleotide sequence: TGCGCCAGCAGCTTAGGCAGGCCGGGACTAGGGCTCGGTGAGCAGTTCTTC.